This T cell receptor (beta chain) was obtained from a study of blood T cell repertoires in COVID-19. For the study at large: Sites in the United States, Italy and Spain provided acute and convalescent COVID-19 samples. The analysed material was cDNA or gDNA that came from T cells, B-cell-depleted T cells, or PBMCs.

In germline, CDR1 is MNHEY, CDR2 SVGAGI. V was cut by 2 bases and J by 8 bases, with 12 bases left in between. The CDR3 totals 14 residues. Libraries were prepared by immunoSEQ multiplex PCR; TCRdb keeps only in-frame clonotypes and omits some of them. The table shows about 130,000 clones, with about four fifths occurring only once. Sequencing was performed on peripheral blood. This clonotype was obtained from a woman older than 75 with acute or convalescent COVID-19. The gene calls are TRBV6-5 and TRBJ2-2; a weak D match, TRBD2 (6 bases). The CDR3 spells CASSYDGTSGELFF. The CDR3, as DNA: TGTGCCAGCAGTTACGACGGGACTTCTGGGGAGCTGTTTTTT.